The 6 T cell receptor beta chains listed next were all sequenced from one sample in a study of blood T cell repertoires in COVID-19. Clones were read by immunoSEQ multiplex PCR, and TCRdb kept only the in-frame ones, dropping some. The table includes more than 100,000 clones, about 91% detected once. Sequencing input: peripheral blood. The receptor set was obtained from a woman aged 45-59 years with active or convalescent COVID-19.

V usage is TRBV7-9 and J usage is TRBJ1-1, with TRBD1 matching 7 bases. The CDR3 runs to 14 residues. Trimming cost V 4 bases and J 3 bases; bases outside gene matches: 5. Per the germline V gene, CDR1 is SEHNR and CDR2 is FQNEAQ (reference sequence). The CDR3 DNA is TGTGCCAGCAGCTCTGGGACAGCCTACACTGAAGCTTTCTTT. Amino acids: CASSSGTAYTEAFF.

The CDR3 is CASSQLGTSLEAFF. The CDR3 DNA is TGTGCCAGCAGTCAACTAGGGACATCCTTAGAAGCTTTCTTT. V gene TRBV6-2 or TRBV6-3 combines with J gene TRBJ1-1, with D perhaps TRBD1 (6 bases). The CDR3 runs to 14 residues. Trimming pared 5 bases from V and 8 bases from J, leaving 18 bases between. Germline CDR1 MNHEY, CDR2 SVGEGT.

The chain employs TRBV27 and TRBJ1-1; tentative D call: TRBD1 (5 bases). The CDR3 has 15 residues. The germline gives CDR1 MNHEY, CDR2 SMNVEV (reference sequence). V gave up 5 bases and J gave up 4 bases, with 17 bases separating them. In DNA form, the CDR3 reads TGTGCCAGCAGTCCCCAGGGTGTTCTGGGCACTGAAGCTTTCTTT. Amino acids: CASSPQGVLGTEAFF.

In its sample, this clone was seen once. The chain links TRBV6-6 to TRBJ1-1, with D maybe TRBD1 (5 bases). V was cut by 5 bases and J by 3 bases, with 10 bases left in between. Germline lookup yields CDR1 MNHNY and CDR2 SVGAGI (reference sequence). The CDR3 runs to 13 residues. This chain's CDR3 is CASSTGRYTEAFF. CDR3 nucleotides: TGTGCCAGCAGTACAGGTCGTTACACTGAAGCTTTCTTT.

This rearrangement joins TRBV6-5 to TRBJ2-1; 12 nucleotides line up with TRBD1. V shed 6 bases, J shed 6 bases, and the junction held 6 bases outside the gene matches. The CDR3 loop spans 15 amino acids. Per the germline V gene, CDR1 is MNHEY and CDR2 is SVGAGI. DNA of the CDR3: TGTGCCAGCAGGTCCGGGACAGGGGGCTTCAATGAGCAGTTCTTC. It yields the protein CASRSGTGGFNEQFF.

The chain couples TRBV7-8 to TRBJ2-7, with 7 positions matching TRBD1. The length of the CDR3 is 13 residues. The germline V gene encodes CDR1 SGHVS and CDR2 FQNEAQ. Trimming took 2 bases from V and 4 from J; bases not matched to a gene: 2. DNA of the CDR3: TGTGCCAGCAGCTTAAGGGGGCAGTACGAGCAGTACTTC. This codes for CASSLRGQYEQYF.